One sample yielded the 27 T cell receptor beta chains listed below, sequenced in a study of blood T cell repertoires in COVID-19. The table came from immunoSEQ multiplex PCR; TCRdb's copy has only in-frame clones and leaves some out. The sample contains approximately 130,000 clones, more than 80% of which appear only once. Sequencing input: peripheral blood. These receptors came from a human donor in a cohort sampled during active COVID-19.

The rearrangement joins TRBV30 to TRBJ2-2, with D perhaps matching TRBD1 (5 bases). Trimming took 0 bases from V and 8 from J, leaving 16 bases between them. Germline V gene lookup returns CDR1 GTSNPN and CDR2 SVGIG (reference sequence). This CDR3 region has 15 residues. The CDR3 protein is CAWSVQEQQSGELFF. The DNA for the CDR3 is TGTGCCTGGAGTGTACAGGAACAGCAGTCTGGGGAGCTGTTTTTT.

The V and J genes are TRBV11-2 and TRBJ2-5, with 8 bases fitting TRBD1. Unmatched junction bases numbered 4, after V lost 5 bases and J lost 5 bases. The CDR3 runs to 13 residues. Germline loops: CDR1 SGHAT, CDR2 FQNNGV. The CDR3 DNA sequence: TGTGCCAGCAGCCAGGGGGCGGAGGAGACCCAGTACTTC. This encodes CASSQGAEETQYF.

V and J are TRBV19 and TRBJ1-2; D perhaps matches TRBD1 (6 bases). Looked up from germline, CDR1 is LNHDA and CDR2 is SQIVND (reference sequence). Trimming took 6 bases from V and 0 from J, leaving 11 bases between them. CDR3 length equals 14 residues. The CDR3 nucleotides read TGTGCCAGTAGCTCACAGGGATCTAACTATGGCTACACCTTC. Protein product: CASSSQGSNYGYTF.

For the CDR3, the DNA is TGTGCCAGCAGCCACCCGGGACAATTCGCTGAAGCTTTCTTT. Translation: CASSHPGQFAEAFF. V and J are TRBV11-1 and TRBJ1-1; TRBD1 might be the D (6 bases). Germline CDR1 reads SGHAT; CDR2 reads FQDESV (reference sequence). The CDR3 is 14 residues long. Trimming pared 5 bases from V and 6 bases from J, leaving 16 bases between.

The CDR3 region is CASTIRGGGSGNEQFF. CDR3 coding DNA: TGTGCCAGCACCATTAGGGGCGGCGGGAGTGGTAATGAGCAGTTCTTC. V is TRBV7-9 and J is TRBJ2-1; 7 nucleotides align to TRBD2. J lost 7 bases, V lost 7 bases, and 16 bases had no gene match. CDR1 SEHNR and CDR2 FQNEAQ come from the germline V gene (reference sequence). This CDR3 region has 16 residues.

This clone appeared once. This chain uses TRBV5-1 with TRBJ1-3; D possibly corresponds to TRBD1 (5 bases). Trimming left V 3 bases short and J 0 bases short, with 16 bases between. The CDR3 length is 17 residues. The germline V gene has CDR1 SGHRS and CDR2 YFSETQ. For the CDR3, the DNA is TGCGCCAGCAGCTCCATCCCCGGGGGAAACTCTGGAAACACCATATATTTT. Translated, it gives CASSSIPGGNSGNTIYF.

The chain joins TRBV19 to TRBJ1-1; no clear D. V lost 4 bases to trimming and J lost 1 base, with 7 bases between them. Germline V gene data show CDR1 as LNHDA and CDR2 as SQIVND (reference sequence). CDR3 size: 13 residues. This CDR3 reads CASSTTWNTEAFF. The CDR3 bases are TGTGCCAGTAGTACGACATGGAACACTGAAGCTTTCTTT.

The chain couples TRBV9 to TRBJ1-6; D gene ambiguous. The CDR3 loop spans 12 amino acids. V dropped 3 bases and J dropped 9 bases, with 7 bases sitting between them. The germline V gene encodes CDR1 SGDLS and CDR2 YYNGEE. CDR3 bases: TGTGCCAGCAGCGGCTACAGTTCACCCCTCCACTTT. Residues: CASSGYSSPLHF.

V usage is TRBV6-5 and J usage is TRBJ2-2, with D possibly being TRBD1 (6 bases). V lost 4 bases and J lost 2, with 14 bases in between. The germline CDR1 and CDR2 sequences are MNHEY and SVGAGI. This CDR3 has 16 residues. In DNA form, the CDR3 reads TGTGCCAGCAGTTTTTCCGGGACACCTAACACCGGGGAGCTGTTTTTT. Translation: CASSFSGTPNTGELFF.

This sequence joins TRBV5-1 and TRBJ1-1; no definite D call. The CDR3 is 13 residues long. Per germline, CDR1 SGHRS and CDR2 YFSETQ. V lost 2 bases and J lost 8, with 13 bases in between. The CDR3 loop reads CASSFGGVREAFF. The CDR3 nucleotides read TGCGCCAGCAGCTTCGGCGGTGTCCGAGAAGCTTTCTTT.

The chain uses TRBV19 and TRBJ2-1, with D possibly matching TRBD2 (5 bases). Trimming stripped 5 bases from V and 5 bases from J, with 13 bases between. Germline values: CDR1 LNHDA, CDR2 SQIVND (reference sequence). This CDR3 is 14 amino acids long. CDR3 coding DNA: TGTGCCAGTAGTGACCTAGGAGGTAACAATGAGCAGTTCTTC. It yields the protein CASSDLGGNNEQFF.

The CDR3 protein is CASSQVQGPLSGANVLTF. In DNA form, the CDR3 reads TGCGCCAGCAGCCAAGTCCAGGGGCCACTCTCTGGGGCCAACGTCCTGACTTTC. V usage is TRBV4-1 and J usage is TRBJ2-6, with D possibly matching TRBD1 (6 bases). With 1 base removed from V and 0 bases from J, the gap between germline ends came to 13 bases. In germline, CDR1 is MGHRA, CDR2 YSYEKL. The CDR3 length is 18 residues.

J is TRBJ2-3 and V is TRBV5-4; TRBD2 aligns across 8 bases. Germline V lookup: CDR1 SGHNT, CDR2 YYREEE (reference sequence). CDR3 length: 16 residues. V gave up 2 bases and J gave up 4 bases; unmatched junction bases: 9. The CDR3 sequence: CASSLGAAGGPDTQYF. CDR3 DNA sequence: TGTGCCAGCAGCTTAGGGGCGGCGGGAGGCCCAGATACGCAGTATTTT.

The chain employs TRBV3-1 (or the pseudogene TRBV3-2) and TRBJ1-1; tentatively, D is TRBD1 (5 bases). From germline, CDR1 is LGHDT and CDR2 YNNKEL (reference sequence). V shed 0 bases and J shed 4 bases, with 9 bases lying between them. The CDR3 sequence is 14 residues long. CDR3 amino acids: CASSQDMGGTEAFF. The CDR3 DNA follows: TGTGCCAGCAGCCAAGATATGGGGGGCACTGAAGCTTTCTTT.

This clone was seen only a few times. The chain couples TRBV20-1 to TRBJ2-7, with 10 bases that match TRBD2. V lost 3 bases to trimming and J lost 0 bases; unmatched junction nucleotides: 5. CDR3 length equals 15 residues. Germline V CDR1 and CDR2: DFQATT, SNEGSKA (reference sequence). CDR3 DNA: TGCAGTGCTAGTCGGGCTAGCGGGGGCTCCTACGAGCAGTACTTC. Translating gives CSASRASGGSYEQYF.

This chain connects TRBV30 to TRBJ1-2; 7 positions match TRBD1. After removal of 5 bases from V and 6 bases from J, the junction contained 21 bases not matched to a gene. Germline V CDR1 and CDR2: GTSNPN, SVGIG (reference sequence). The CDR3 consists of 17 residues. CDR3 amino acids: CAWGPRQGIELADGYTF. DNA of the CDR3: TGTGCCTGGGGACCGCGACAGGGTATCGAACTAGCAGATGGCTACACCTTC.

CDR3 bases: TGTGCCAGCAGTCTAGCGGGGGGGACCTACAATGAGCAGTTCTTC. Its translation: CASSLAGGTYNEQFF. V is TRBV6-4 and J is TRBJ2-1; 12 bases are shared with TRBD2. V lost 5 bases and J lost 2; bases outside the gene matches: 1. Germline V gives CDR1 MRHNA, CDR2 SNTAGT. The CDR3 loop spans 15 amino acids.

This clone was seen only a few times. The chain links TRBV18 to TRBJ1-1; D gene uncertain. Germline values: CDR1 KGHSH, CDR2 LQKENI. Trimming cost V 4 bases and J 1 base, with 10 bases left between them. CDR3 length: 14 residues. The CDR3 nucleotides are TGTGCCAGCTCACGGTCCGGAGAGAACACTGAAGCTTTCTTT. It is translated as CASSRSGENTEAFF.

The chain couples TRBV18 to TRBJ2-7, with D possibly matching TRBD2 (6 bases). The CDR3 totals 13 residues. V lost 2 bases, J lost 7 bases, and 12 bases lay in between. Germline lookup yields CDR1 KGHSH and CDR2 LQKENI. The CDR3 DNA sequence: TGTGCCAGCTCACCAACTGCGGGGTGGGAGCAGTACTTC. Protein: CASSPTAGWEQYF.

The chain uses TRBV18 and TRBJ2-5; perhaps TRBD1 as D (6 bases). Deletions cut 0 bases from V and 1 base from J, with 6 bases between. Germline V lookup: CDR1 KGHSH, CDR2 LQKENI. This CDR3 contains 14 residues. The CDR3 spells CASSPPTGQETQYF. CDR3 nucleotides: TGTGCCAGCTCACCACCGACAGGCCAAGAGACCCAGTACTTC.

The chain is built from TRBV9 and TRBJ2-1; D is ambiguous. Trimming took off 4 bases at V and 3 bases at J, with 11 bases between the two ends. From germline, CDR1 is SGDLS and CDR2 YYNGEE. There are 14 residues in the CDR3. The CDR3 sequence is CASSPMPGYNEQFF. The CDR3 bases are TGTGCCAGCAGCCCCATGCCAGGCTACAATGAGCAGTTCTTC. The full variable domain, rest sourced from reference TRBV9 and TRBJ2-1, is DSGVTQTPKHLITATGQRVTLRCSPRSGDLSVYWYQQSLDQGLQFLIQYYNGEERAKGNILERFSAQQFPDLHSELNLSSLELGDSALYFCASSPMPGYNEQFFGPGTRLTVL.

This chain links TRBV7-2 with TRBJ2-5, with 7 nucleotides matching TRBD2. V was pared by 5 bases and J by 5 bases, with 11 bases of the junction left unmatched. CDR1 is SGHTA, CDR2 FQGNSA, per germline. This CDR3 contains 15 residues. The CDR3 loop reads CASSPVAGGLETQYF. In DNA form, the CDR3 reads TGTGCCAGCAGCCCGGTAGCGGGTGGTTTGGAGACCCAGTACTTC.

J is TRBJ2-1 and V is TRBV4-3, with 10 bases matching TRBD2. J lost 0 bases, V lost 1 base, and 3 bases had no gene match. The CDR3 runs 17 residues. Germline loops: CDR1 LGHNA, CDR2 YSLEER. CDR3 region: CASSQGASGSSYNEQFF. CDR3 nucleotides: TGCGCCAGCAGCCAAGGGGCTAGCGGGAGCTCCTACAATGAGCAGTTCTTC.

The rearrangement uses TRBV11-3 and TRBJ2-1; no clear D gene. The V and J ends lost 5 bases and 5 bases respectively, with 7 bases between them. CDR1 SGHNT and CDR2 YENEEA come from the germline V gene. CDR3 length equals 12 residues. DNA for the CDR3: TGTGCCAGCAGCCAGACTGACAATGAGCAGTTCTTC. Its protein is CASSQTDNEQFF.

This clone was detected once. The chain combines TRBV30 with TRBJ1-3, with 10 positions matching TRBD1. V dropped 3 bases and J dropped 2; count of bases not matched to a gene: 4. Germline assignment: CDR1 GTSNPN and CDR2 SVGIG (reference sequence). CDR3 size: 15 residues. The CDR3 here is CAWSRQGAAGNTIYF. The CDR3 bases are TGTGCCTGGAGCAGACAGGGGGCAGCTGGAAACACCATATATTTT.

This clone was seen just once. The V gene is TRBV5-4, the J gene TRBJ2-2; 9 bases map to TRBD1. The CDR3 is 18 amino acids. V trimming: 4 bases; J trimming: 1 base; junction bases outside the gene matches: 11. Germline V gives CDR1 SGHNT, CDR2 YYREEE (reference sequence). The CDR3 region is CASSPKGGTGMNTGELFF. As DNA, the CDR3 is TGTGCCAGCAGCCCGAAGGGGGGGACAGGGATGAACACCGGGGAGCTGTTTTTT.

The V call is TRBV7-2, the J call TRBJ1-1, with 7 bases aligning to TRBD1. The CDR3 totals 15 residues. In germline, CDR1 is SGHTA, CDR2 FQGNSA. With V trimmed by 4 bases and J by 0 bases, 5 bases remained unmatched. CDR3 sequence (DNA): TGTGCCAGCAGCTACAGGGGCGGCGTGAACACTGAAGCTTTCTTT. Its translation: CASSYRGGVNTEAFF.